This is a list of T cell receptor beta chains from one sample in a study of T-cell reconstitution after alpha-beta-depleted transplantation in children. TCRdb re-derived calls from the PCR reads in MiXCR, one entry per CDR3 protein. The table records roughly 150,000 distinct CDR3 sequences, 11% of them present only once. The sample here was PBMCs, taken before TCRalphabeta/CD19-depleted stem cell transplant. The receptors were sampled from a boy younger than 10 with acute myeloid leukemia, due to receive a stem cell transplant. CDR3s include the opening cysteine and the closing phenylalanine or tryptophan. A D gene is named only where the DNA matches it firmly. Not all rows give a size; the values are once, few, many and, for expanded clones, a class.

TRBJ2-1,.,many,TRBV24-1,TGTGCCACCAGTGAATGGACTGGGTATGAGCAGTTCTTC,CATSEWTGYEQFF
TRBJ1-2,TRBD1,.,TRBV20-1,TGCAGTGCTAGGGAACAGGGGGTCCTTAACTATGGCTACACCTTC,CSAREQGVLNYGYTF
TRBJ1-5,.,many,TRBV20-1,TGCAGTGGTCATGAGTCCAATCAGCCCCAGCATTTT,CSGHESNQPQHF
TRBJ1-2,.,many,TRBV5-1,TGCGCCAGCAGCGAAGTGACCGGGCTATCGAAAGGCTACACCTTC,CASSEVTGLSKGYTF
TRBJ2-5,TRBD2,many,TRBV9,TGTGCCAGCAGCGTACTAGCGGGGACTGAGACCCAGTACTTC,CASSVLAGTETQYF
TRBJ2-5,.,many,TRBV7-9,TGTGCCACCCGACAGGATCGGGAGACCCAGTACTTC,CATRQDRETQYF
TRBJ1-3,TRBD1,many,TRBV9,TGTGCCAGCAGCGCTGACAGGGATTTCTCTGGAAACACCATATATTTT,CASSADRDFSGNTIYF
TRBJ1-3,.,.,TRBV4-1,TGCACCAGCAGCCACCGCTGGGTTAGTGGAAACACCTTATATTTT,CTSSHRWVSGNTLYF
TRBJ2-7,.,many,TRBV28,TGTGCCAGCAATCACGTCATAGGACGGGTGTACGAGCAGTACTTC,CASNHVIGRVYEQYF
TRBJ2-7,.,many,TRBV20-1,TGCAGTGCTAGTCGTCCCGGGGTGAGTGGCGAGCAGTACTTC,CSASRPGVSGEQYF
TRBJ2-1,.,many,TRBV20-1,TGCAGTGCTGCGCGTGGTCTAGGCAATGAGCAGTTCTTC,CSAARGLGNEQFF
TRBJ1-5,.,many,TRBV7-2,TGTGCCAGCAGCCCGAGACAGGGCAATCAGCCCCAGCATTTT,CASSPRQGNQPQHF
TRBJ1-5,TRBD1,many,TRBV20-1,TGCAGTGCTAGAGACCCCCAGGGGGCGGGTAGCAATCAGCCCCAGCATTTT,CSARDPQGAGSNQPQHF
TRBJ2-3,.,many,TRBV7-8,TGTGCCAGCAGCCCGACTGTACTTGGCACAGATACGCAGTATTTT,CASSPTVLGTDTQYF
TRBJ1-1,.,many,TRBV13,TGTGCCAGCAGCTTAGGGACAGGACAGAACACTGAAGCTTTCTTT,CASSLGTGQNTEAFF
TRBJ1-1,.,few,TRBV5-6,TGTGCCAGCAGCTTGGTCTATCAACGGGAAGGCACTGAAGCTTTCTTT,CASSLVYQREGTEAFF
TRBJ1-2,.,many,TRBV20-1,TGCAGTGCTAGTGAATCAGCGATGCCTAACTATGGCTACACCTTC,CSASESAMPNYGYTF
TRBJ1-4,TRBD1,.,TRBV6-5,TGTGCCAGCAGTTCGCCGGGACAGGGGACTAATGAAAAACTGTTTTTT,CASSSPGQGTNEKLFF
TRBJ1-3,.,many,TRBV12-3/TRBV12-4,TGTGCCAGCAGTTCCGTGGCGGCCTCTGGAAACACCATATATTTT,CASSSVAASGNTIYF
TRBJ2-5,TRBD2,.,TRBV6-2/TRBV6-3,TGTGCCACTCTAGCGGCAGATCAAGAGACCCAGTACTTC,CATLAADQETQYF
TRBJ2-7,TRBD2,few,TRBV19,TGTGCGGCGGGAGTATCCTACGAGCAGTACTTC,CAAGVSYEQYF
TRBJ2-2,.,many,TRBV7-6,TGTGCCAGCAGCTTAGGAGGGACCGACACCGGGGAGCTGTTTTTT,CASSLGGTDTGELFF
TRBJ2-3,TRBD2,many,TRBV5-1,TGCGCCAGCAGCTTTACTAGCGGTACGGGGGGAGATACGCAGTATTTT,CASSFTSGTGGDTQYF
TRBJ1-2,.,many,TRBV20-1,TGCAGTGCTAGCCTCTGGGGCTACACCTTC,CSASLWGYTF
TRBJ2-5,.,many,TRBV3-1,TGTGCCAGCAGCCAAACTAGTCAAGAGACCCAGTACTTC,CASSQTSQETQYF
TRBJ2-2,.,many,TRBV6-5,TGTGCCAGCAGTTACTCGAACACCGGGGAGCTGTTTTTT,CASSYSNTGELFF
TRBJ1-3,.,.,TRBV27,TGTGCCAGCAGTCCACAGAATATCGGAAACACCATATATTTT,CASSPQNIGNTIYF
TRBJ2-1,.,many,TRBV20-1,TGCAGTGCTGAGCCTAAGGGCCGTCGGGGCAATGAGCAGTTCTTC,CSAEPKGRRGNEQFF